The clone carrying this TCR beta chain was observed many times. The target antigen is unknown. CDR3 size: 14 residues. Germline lookup yields CDR1 LNHDA and CDR2 SQIVND (reference sequence). Trimming stripped 6 bases from V and 1 base from J, with 12 bases between. This sample is part of a study of T-cell memory formation after mild COVID-19. Study-wide points: Pre-infection memory contained some responding clones, which suggested that cross-reactive memory had joined. Later expanders leaned CD4+, whereas clones that contracted between day 15 and 85 were balanced CD4/CD8. CD4+ contracting clones lay mainly in CM and EM, CD8+ ones in EMRA.

The authors produced TCR alpha and TCR beta cDNA libraries with sample barcodes and UMIs by 5'RACE using constant-segment primers. TCRdb processed the 5' RACE reads anew with MiXCR; each CDR3 protein has one entry. The table has 150,000 to 200,000 distinct CDR3 sequences, 11% seen once. This chain uses TRBV19 with TRBJ2-5, with D perhaps matching TRBD1 (6 bases). Sequencing used PBMCs or a T cell subset sorted from them (not recorded which). The sequence was obtained from a man in his late teens or twenties who had mild COVID-19 (a few samples of this study predate the infection). Cell type and time point are not known. In DNA form, the CDR3 reads TGTGCCAGTAGCCAGGGGCTTTTCCAAGAGACCCAGTACTTC. Its protein is CASSQGLFQETQYF.